This T cell receptor beta chain was found in a study of blood T cell repertoires in COVID-19. CDR3 length: 13 residues. V was clipped by 2 bases and J by 6 bases; unmatched bases: 2. The germline V gene encodes CDR1 MNHEY and CDR2 SVGAGI. Authors' processing steps: For nucleated cells, counts were estimated from reference gene primer amplification. Some clones are missing from TCRdb's copy, which holds only in-frame ones; the method was immunoSEQ multiplex PCR. V and J calls and clone size are as listed in that table; D and trimming were resolved from the DNA. The table lists about 100,000 clones, approximately 87% of them singletons, with roughly 13% in the top ten.

The TCR was taken from a human donor in a cohort sampled during active COVID-19. The specimen sequenced was peripheral blood. This chain uses TRBV6-5 with TRBJ2-7; TRBD1 aligns across 9 bases. The CDR3 protein is CASSYRTGAEQYF. The CDR3 DNA sequence: TGTGCCAGCAGTTACCGGACAGGGGCCGAGCAGTACTTC.